The 12 T cell receptor beta chains reported below all come from one sample, sequenced in a study of T cell repertoires in cytomegalovirus infection. TCRdb used MiXCR to reprocess the reads, holding one entry per CDR3 protein. The table includes fewer than 1,000,000 distinct CDR3 sequences, around a third detected once. No antigen is known for these receptors. The starting material was cultured CD8+ T cells from PBMCs, obtained from culture after CMV antigen stimulation. These receptors came from a human donor in good health (CMV status not recorded). Some clones in this sample may be carry-over from other donors' samples.

This clonotype has just one count. CDR3 nucleotide sequence: TGTGCCAGCAGTTTATGGGATGCCGGGACAGGAGCCTCAGCTTTCTTT. Protein product: CASSLWDAGTGASAFF. This chain uses TRBV28 with TRBJ1-1, with 8 bases fitting TRBD1. CDR1 is MDHEN, CDR2 SYDVKM, per germline. The CDR3 runs 16 residues. V dropped 0 bases and J dropped 10; count of bases not matched to a gene: 13.

The chain joins TRBV7-6 to TRBJ1-1; D unresolved. The CDR3 is 15 amino acids. Germline CDR1 SGHVS, CDR2 FNYEAQ. V lost 0 bases and J 4 bases, leaving 12 bases between the germline ends. CDR3 loop: CASSLAQQLGTEAFF. DNA of the CDR3: TGTGCCAGCAGCTTAGCGCAACAACTAGGCACTGAAGCTTTCTTT.

The gene calls are TRBV6-2 or TRBV6-3 and TRBJ2-2; D remains unclear. The length of the CDR3 is 13 residues. The V gene lost 8 bases and the J gene lost 6 bases, with 13 bases spanning the gap. Germline-derived CDR1 and CDR2 are MNHEY and SVGEGT. In DNA form, the CDR3 reads TGTGCCAGCGGATTGGTCGGTGCCGGGGAGCTGTTTTTT. Protein: CASGLVGAGELFF.

This rearrangement joins TRBV14 to TRBJ1-5; 7 bases are a match to TRBD1. Germline CDR1 SGHDN, CDR2 FVKESK. This CDR3 region has 19 residues. Trimming cost V 1 base and J 4 bases; bases outside gene matches: 16. CDR3 residues: CASSQVKALDRQGNQPQHF. The CDR3 DNA reads as TGTGCCAGCAGCCAAGTTAAAGCGTTAGATCGACAGGGAAATCAGCCCCAGCATTTT.

This sequence joins TRBV27 and TRBJ1-1, with D unclear. In germline, CDR1 is MNHEY, CDR2 SMNVEV (reference sequence). CDR3 length: 15 amino acids. V was trimmed by 2 bases and J by 2 bases, leaving 12 bases between them. This chain's CDR3 is CASSLTSRPNTEAFF. In DNA, the CDR3 is TGTGCCAGCAGTTTAACGTCCAGGCCTAACACTGAAGCTTTCTTT.

This clonotype has more than one count but fewer than ten. This rearrangement joins TRBV10-3 to TRBJ1-1, with D uncertain. Germline V gene sequence: CDR1 ENHRY, CDR2 SYGVKD. This CDR3 has 15 residues. The V gene lost 6 bases and the J gene lost 4 bases, with 18 bases spanning the gap. CDR3 bases: TGTGCCATCAGCGACCGAATCGGAGGAAGCACTGAAGCTTTCTTT. This sequence encodes CAISDRIGGSTEAFF.

This sequence joins TRBV7-9 and TRBJ1-4; a weak D match, TRBD1 (5 bases). The germline gives CDR1 SEHNR, CDR2 FQNEAQ (reference sequence). This CDR3 spans 16 amino acids. The V and J ends lost 4 bases and 8 bases respectively, with 20 bases between them. CDR3 amino acids: CASSSSGDFNKEKLFF. Written as DNA, the CDR3 is TGTGCCAGCAGCTCCTCCGGGGACTTCAATAAGGAAAAACTGTTTTTT.

The chain employs TRBV6-2 or TRBV6-3 and TRBJ2-1; 9 bases agree with TRBD2. Trimming at V came to 2 bases and at J to 8 bases, leaving 10 bases not matched to a gene. Germline-derived CDR1 and CDR2 are MNHEY and SVGEGT. CDR3 length: 16 amino acids. The CDR3 sequence: CASSYGAGGPPDEQFF. The CDR3 DNA follows: TGTGCCAGCAGTTACGGGGCGGGGGGGCCCCCGGATGAGCAGTTCTTC.

The CDR3 DNA follows: TGTGCCACCCTGGGGGGGCCCATTGGAAACGAGCAGTACGTC. Protein product: CATLGGPIGNEQYV. The J gene is TRBJ2-7, the V gene TRBV6-2 or TRBV6-3, with D maybe TRBD2 (7 bases). Trimming left V 10 bases short and J 5 bases short, with 21 bases between. Germline loops: CDR1 MNHEY, CDR2 SVGEGT. The CDR3 has 14 residues.

CDR3 nucleotide sequence: TGTGCCAGCAGCTTGGCAGGCAATTACGAGCAGTACGTC. Translating gives CASSLAGNYEQYV. The chain employs TRBV5-4 and TRBJ2-7; D is unresolved. The CDR3 is 13 amino acids. Trimming took off 0 bases at V and 4 bases at J, with 8 bases between the two ends. CDR1 and CDR2 from the germline V gene are SGHNT and YYREEE (reference sequence).

Ten or more counts support this clonotype. The J gene is TRBJ2-1, the V gene TRBV20-1; 9 bases map to TRBD2. Germline V gene lookup returns CDR1 DFQATT and CDR2 SNEGSKA (reference sequence). The CDR3 is 15 residues long. With 5 bases clipped from V and 0 bases from J, the junction kept 5 bases outside the gene matches. The chain's CDR3 is CSAFLAGSSYNEQFF. The CDR3, as DNA: TGCAGTGCTTTCCTAGCGGGGAGCTCCTACAATGAGCAGTTCTTC.

V and J are TRBV6-5 and TRBJ2-4; D remains ambiguous. CDR1 and CDR2 from the germline V gene are MNHEY and SVGAGI. Trimming shortened V by 5 bases and J by 4 bases, and 9 bases separated the two germline ends. The CDR3 consists of 13 residues. DNA of the CDR3: TGTGCCAGCAGTCCGGACCCAAAAAACATTCAGTACTTC. Protein sequence: CASSPDPKNIQYF.